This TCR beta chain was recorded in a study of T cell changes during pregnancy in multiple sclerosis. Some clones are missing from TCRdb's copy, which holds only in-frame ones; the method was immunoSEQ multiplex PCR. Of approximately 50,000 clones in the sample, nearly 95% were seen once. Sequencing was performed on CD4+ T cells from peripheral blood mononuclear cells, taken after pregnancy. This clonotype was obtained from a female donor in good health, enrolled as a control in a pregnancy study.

CDR3 sequence: CASSLRGATEAFF. DNA of the CDR3: TGTGCCAGCAGCTTACGGGGAGCCACTGAAGCTTTCTTT. The V and J genes are TRBV5-5 and TRBJ1-1; D uncertain. This CDR3 has 13 amino acids. Germline CDR1 and CDR2: SGHKS and YYEKEE (reference sequence). V lost 2 bases to trimming and J lost 4 bases, with 9 bases between them. Full variable domain (remainder filled in from reference TRBV5-5 and TRBJ1-1): DAGVTQSPTHLIKTRGQQVTLRCSPISGHKSVSWYQQVLGQGPQFIFQYYEKEERGRGNFPDRFSARQFPNYSSELNVNALLLGDSALYLCASSLRGATEAFFGQGTRLTVV.